This TCR beta chain was obtained from a study of blood T cell repertoires in COVID-19. Background on the study: Samples representing acute and convalescent COVID-19 were sourced from the United States, Italy and Spain.

Turning to this clone: At one boundary the junction diverges from the germline segment, which might be a read error.

This CDR3 contains 15 residues. Looked up from germline, CDR1 is LGHDT and CDR2 is YNNKEL (reference sequence). The protocol was immunoSEQ multiplex PCR, while the TCRdb copy is restricted to in-frame clones and leaves out a portion. The sample gives about 300,000 clones, around 82% of which show up once; about 1.2% is in the top ten. This chain joins TRBV3-1 (or the pseudogene TRBV3-2) and TRBJ1-3; tentative D call: TRBD1 (6 bases). The material sequenced was peripheral blood. This TCR was recovered from a woman in her forties or fifties with acute or convalescent COVID-19. The CDR3 loop is CASSPITGSGNTIYF. The CDR3 nucleotides are TGTGCCAGCAGCCCTATCACAGGGTCTGGGAACACCATATATTTT.